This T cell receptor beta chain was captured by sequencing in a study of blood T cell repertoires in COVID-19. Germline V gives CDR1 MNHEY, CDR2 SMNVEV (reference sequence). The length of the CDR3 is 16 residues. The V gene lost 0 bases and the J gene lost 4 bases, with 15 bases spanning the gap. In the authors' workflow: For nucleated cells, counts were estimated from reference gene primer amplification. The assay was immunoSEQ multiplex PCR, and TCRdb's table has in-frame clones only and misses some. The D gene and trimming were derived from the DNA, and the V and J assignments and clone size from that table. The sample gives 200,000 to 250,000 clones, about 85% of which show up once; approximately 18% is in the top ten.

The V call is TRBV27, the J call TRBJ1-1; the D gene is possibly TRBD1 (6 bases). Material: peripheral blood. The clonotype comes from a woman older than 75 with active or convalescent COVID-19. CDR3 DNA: TGTGCCAGCAGTTTATCCCCACGGGGGGCGGGCACTGAAGCTTTCTTT. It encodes CASSLSPRGAGTEAFF.